Presented here are 6 T cell receptor beta chains from one specimen sequenced in a study of T cells in Graves' hyperthyroidism and ophthalmopathy. What was amplified from RNA transcripts were TCR beta CDR3 regions. The HTBI primer set was used in a first-round RT-PCR of the TCR CDR3. TCRdb itself ran the multiplex PCR reads through MiXCR, one entry per CDR3 protein. The sample has nearly 600,000 distinct CDR3 sequences; around 13% are singletons. The material sequenced was blood. All receptors come from a woman aged 30 to 39 with Graves' hyperthyroidism that later progressed to Graves' ophthalmopathy.

A word on this clonotype: An end of the junction differs from the germline gene, which may be a read error. V usage is TRBV3-1 and J usage is TRBJ2-3, with D perhaps TRBD2 (5 bases). The CDR3 consists of 14 residues. CDR1 is LGHDT, CDR2 YNNKEL, per germline (reference sequence). CDR3 loop: CAISSGTSTDTQYF. CDR3 nucleotide sequence: TGTGCCATCAGCAGCGGAACTAGCACAGATACGCAGTATTTT.

This clonotype was picked up many times. The rearrangement joins TRBV7-3 to TRBJ2-3; 12 bases align to TRBD2. V lost 5 bases, J lost 4 bases, and 13 bases stayed unmatched. The CDR3 length is 18 residues. CDR1 and CDR2 (germline): SGHTA, FQGTGA. CDR3 sequence reads: CASSPGLAGSGFADTQYF. CDR3 DNA: TGTGCCAGCAGCCCTGGACTAGCGGGATCCGGGTTCGCAGATACGCAGTATTTT.

The chain couples TRBV4-2 to TRBJ2-2; perhaps TRBD1 as D (5 bases). Per germline, CDR1 LGHNA and CDR2 YNFKEQ. Trimming pared 0 bases from V and 5 bases from J, leaving 10 bases between. The CDR3 has 15 residues. The CDR3 loop reads CASSQDQGSTGELFF. CDR3 bases: TGTGCCAGCAGCCAAGATCAGGGTTCGACCGGGGAGCTGTTTTTT.

In its sample, this clonotype was seen many times. The genes are TRBV9 and TRBJ2-3, with D possibly TRBD2 on 5 matching bases. V dropped 1 base and J dropped 0 bases, with 9 bases sitting between them. There are 15 residues in the CDR3. Germline CDR1 and CDR2: SGDLS and YYNGEE. The CDR3 sequence is CASSVRGFSTDTQYF. The DNA of the CDR3 is TGTGCCAGCAGCGTAAGAGGGTTTAGCACAGATACGCAGTATTTT.

The rearrangement links TRBV6-1 to TRBJ2-2; TRBD2 matches 12 bases. V was clipped by 8 bases and J by 3 bases; unmatched bases: 4. The germline V gene has CDR1 MNHNS and CDR2 SASEGT. The CDR3 has 15 residues. The CDR3 bases are TGTGCCAGCCTAAGACTAGCGGGAGACACCGGGGAGCTGTTTTTT. As protein: CASLRLAGDTGELFF.

This sequence joins TRBV15 and TRBJ2-5, with 8 bases lining up with TRBD2. With V trimmed by 4 bases and J by 2 bases, 9 bases remained unmatched. This CDR3 has 16 residues. Germline loops: CDR1 LNHNV, CDR2 YYDKDF (reference sequence). CDR3 sequence: CATSTPSSGLQETQYF. CDR3 DNA: TGTGCCACCAGCACGCCCTCTAGCGGGCTACAAGAGACCCAGTACTTC.